The 21 T cell receptor beta chains below come from one sample, sequenced in a study of PD-1 blockade in mismatch repair-deficient tumors. The data were produced by immunoSEQ multiplex PCR, yet TCRdb's version contains in-frame clones alone and is incomplete. The sample contains approximately 100,000 clones, 82% of which appear only once. The specimen comprised peripheral blood, sampled approximately 36 weeks after starting pembrolizumab. All receptors come from an adult with mismatch repair-deficient cancer.

This clone was observed a single time. The chain is built from TRBV19 and TRBJ2-5; no clear D gene. Germline V lookup: CDR1 LNHDA, CDR2 SQIVND (reference sequence). This CDR3 region has 11 residues. V was clipped by 9 bases and J by 5 bases, with 10 bases between them. CDR3 amino acids: CASSGRETQYF. For the CDR3, the DNA is TGTGCCAGCTCCGGTAGGGAGACCCAGTACTTC. The full variable domain, completed using reference TRBV19 and TRBJ2-5, is DGGITQSPKYLFRKEGQNVTLSCEQNLNHDAMYWYRQDPGQGLRLIYYSQIVNDFQKGDIAEGYSVSREKKESFPLTVTSAQKNPTAFYLCASSGRETQYFGPGTRLLVL.

This clone was observed a few times. The chain carries TRBV6-5 and TRBJ2-7, with TRBD1 as a possible D gene (5 bases). V was shortened by 10 bases and J by 7 bases, with 20 bases between the two germline ends. The CDR3 extends over 13 amino acids. The V gene's germline CDR1 is MNHEY and CDR2 SVGAGI. For the CDR3, the DNA is TGTGCCACCCAATGGGGCGGACGAGGAGAGCAGTACTTC. This sequence encodes CATQWGGRGEQYF.

Comment on this clone: Distinct nucleotide sequences in the sample also encode this CDR3. This chain uses TRBV19 with TRBJ1-1, with 7 bases lining up with TRBD1. The J segment lost 5 bases and the V segment lost 7 bases, leaving 4 bases of the junction unmatched. Germline V lookup: CDR1 LNHDA, CDR2 SQIVND (reference sequence). The CDR3 contains 12 residues. The CDR3: CASKQGRTEAFF. CDR3 coding DNA: TGTGCCAGTAAACAGGGGCGAACTGAAGCTTTCTTT.

The chain is built from TRBV6-6 and TRBJ1-1, with D maybe TRBD1 (5 bases). The germline gives CDR1 MNHNY, CDR2 SVGAGI (reference sequence). The CDR3 totals 15 residues. The ends were cut back, 6 bases at V and 8 bases at J, with 22 bases in the middle. The CDR3 DNA follows: TGTGCCAGCAGCGCCACTCCGGGACGCGGGAAAGAAGCTTTCTTT. The encoded protein is CASSATPGRGKEAFF.

V and J are TRBV5-6 and TRBJ2-7; 8 bases are shared with TRBD1. CDR1 and CDR2 (germline): SGHDT, YYEEEE. The ends lost 0 bases at V and 5 bases at J; junction bases unmatched: 4. This CDR3 has 14 residues. The CDR3 sequence is CASSLVQGVHEQYF. For the CDR3, the DNA is TGTGCCAGCAGCTTGGTACAGGGGGTCCACGAGCAGTACTTC.

This chain uses TRBV11-3 with TRBJ2-7; tentatively, D is TRBD1 (6 bases). The CDR3 has 16 amino acids. Per germline, CDR1 SGHNT and CDR2 YENEEA. With 5 bases removed from V and 7 bases from J, the gap between germline ends came to 24 bases. This chain's CDR3 is CASSPNTQGNRREQYF. The DNA for the CDR3 is TGTGCCAGCAGCCCAAACACTCAGGGGAACCGGAGGGAGCAGTACTTC.

This chain joins TRBV27 and TRBJ1-1; perhaps TRBD1 as D (5 bases). CDR3 size: 13 residues. From germline, CDR1 is MNHEY and CDR2 SMNVEV (reference sequence). Between the trimmed V and J ends, which lost 5 bases and 4 bases, there was a span of 11 bases. For the CDR3, the DNA is TGTGCCAGCAGTCTGGGGCTTTTCACTGAAGCTTTCTTT. Translated, it gives CASSLGLFTEAFF.

The rearrangement joins TRBV5-1 to TRBJ2-3, with TRBD2 matching over 8 bases. V was pared by 0 bases and J by 4 bases, with 7 bases of the junction left unmatched. This CDR3 has 16 residues. Looked up from germline, CDR1 is SGHRS and CDR2 is YFSETQ. The CDR3 bases are TGCGCCAGCAGCTTGGCCACGACTAGCGCCTCAGATACGCAGTATTTT. This encodes CASSLATTSASDTQYF.

This clone was observed once. The chain joins TRBV7-9 to TRBJ2-7; no reliable D call. The germline CDR1 and CDR2 sequences are SEHNR and FQNEAQ (reference sequence). The ends were cut back, 3 bases at V and 0 bases at J, with 9 bases in the middle. This CDR3 is built from 14 residues. The CDR3 DNA sequence: TGTGCCAGCAGCTTTAAAGGCGGCTCCTACGAGCAGTACTTC. It encodes CASSFKGGSYEQYF.

The V gene is TRBV10-2, the J gene TRBJ1-2; D may be TRBD1 (5 bases). In germline, CDR1 is WSHSY, CDR2 SAAADI. This CDR3 comprises 17 residues. V was shortened by 9 bases and J by 1 base, with 24 bases between the two germline ends. The CDR3 DNA is TGCGCCAGTCCCAACCAGGGAGGATCTAAGGATAACTATGGCTACACCTTC. As protein: CASPNQGGSKDNYGYTF.

The CDR3 DNA follows: TGTGCCAGTAGCCGTGACGTCGGCGGGAGGACATACAATGAGCAGTTCTTC. The encoded protein is CASSRDVGGRTYNEQFF. The chain is built from TRBV19 and TRBJ2-1, with 8 bases that match TRBD2. Germline-derived CDR1 and CDR2 are LNHDA and SQIVND (reference sequence). Unmatched junction bases numbered 14, after V lost 6 bases and J lost 4 bases. The CDR3 extends over 17 amino acids.

The V and J genes are TRBV19 and TRBJ2-3; the D gene could be TRBD1 or TRBD2 (6 bases each). The V gene lost 1 base and the J gene lost 0 bases, with 11 bases spanning the gap. Germline CDR1 and CDR2: LNHDA and SQIVND (reference sequence). This CDR3 spans 16 amino acids. This chain's CDR3 is CASSIVGGSSTDTQYF. The CDR3 DNA reads as TGTGCCAGTAGTATAGTGGGGGGCTCTAGCACAGATACGCAGTATTTT. The full variable domain, completed using reference TRBV19 and TRBJ2-3, is DGGITQSPKYLFRKEGQNVTLSCEQNLNHDAMYWYRQDPGQGLRLIYYSQIVNDFQKGDIAEGYSVSREKKESFPLTVTSAQKNPTAFYLCASSIVGGSSTDTQYFGPGTRLTVL.

The V and J genes are TRBV7-8 and TRBJ2-3; D may match TRBD1 or TRBD2 (5 bases each). CDR3 length: 15 amino acids. CDR1 SGHVS and CDR2 FQNEAQ come from the germline V gene. V was clipped by 5 bases and J by 0 bases, with 12 bases between them. CDR3 DNA sequence: TGTGCCAGCAGCGAGGGGTTCTCTAGCACAGATACGCAGTATTTT. The encoded protein is CASSEGFSSTDTQYF.

J is TRBJ2-1 and V is TRBV29-1; TRBD1 matches at 7 bases. Germline V CDR1 and CDR2: SQVTM, ANQGSEA. This CDR3 is built from 10 residues. J gave up 15 bases and V 6 bases, and 8 bases lay outside the gene matches. The CDR3 sequence is CSVGQAVRFF. Here the CDR3 DNA reads TGCAGCGTAGGACAGGCAGTGCGGTTCTTC.

The V and J genes are TRBV5-1 and TRBJ2-7; 8 bases match TRBD1. Germline V gene sequence: CDR1 SGHRS, CDR2 YFSETQ. V was clipped by 0 bases and J by 0 bases; unmatched bases: 2. The CDR3 totals 15 residues. CDR3 protein: CASSLVGTGSYEQYF. DNA for the CDR3: TGCGCCAGCAGCTTGGTCGGGACAGGCTCCTACGAGCAGTACTTC.

The rearrangement links TRBV5-6 to TRBJ1-2; D is unresolved. Trimming shortened V by 7 bases and J by 6 bases, and 16 bases separated the two germline ends. Germline CDR1 is SGHDT and CDR2 is YYEEEE. This CDR3 contains 13 residues. Written as DNA, the CDR3 is TGTGCCAGCGGGGAAGATGGCCCTGATGGCTACACCTTC. Translating gives CASGEDGPDGYTF.

The chain recombines TRBV30 with TRBJ1-1; D is uncertain. The CDR3 contains 14 residues. Trimming took 2 bases from V and 5 from J, leaving 15 bases between them. The V gene's germline CDR1 is GTSNPN and CDR2 SVGIG (reference sequence). The CDR3 sequence is CAWSPQTKTTEAFF. CDR3 nucleotide sequence: TGTGCCTGGAGTCCGCAGACGAAGACGACTGAAGCTTTCTTT.

CDR3 DNA: TGTGCCAGCAGCGCCCAGAGGAACACTGAAGCTTTCTTT. Its protein is CASSAQRNTEAFF. J is TRBJ1-1 and V is TRBV9; D not resolved. This CDR3 contains 13 residues. V dropped 3 bases and J dropped 1 base, with 7 bases sitting between them. Germline V gives CDR1 SGDLS, CDR2 YYNGEE.

The CDR3 protein is CASSQGDTHSSYGYTF. For the CDR3, the DNA is TGCGCCAGCAGCCAGGGAGACACGCACAGTTCCTATGGCTACACCTTC. J is TRBJ1-2 and V is TRBV4-1; no firm D call. This CDR3 region has 16 residues. V was trimmed by 3 bases and J by 4 bases, leaving 18 bases between them. CDR1 and CDR2 (germline): MGHRA, YSYEKL.

V and J are TRBV15 and TRBJ2-1; no reliable D call. Germline V gene lookup returns CDR1 LNHNV and CDR2 YYDKDF (reference sequence). Between the trimmed V and J ends, which lost 8 bases and 8 bases, there was a span of 13 bases. The CDR3 spans 12 residues. The DNA of the CDR3 is TGTGCCACCGGCCCCCGAGAGGATGAGCAGTTCTTC. It codes for CATGPREDEQFF.

The chain joins TRBV9 to TRBJ1-1; no clear D. This CDR3 spans 15 amino acids. Germline V gives CDR1 SGDLS, CDR2 YYNGEE. V was cut by 3 bases and J by 0 bases, with 12 bases left in between. CDR3 region: CASSEVNRMNTEAFF. For the CDR3, the DNA is TGTGCCAGCAGCGAGGTCAATAGAATGAACACTGAAGCTTTCTTT. Filled out from reference TRBV9 and TRBJ1-1, the complete variable domain reads DSGVTQTPKHLITATGQRVTLRCSPRSGDLSVYWYQQSLDQGLQFLIQYYNGEERAKGNILERFSAQQFPDLHSELNLSSLELGDSALYFCASSEVNRMNTEAFFGQGTRLTVV.